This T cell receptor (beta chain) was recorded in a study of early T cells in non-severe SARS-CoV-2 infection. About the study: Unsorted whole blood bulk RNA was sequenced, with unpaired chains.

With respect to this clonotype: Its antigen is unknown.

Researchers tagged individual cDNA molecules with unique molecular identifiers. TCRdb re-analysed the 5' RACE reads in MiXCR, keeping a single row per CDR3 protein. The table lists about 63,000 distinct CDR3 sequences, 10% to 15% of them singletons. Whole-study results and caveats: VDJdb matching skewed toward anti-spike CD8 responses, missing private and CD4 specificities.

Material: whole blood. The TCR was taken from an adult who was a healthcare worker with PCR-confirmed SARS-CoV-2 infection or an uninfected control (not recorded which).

Here the CDR3 DNA reads TGCAGCGTGCGGGAACACCTTGGCACTGAAGCTTTCTTT. Protein product: CSVREHLGTEAFF. The chain couples TRBV29-1 to TRBJ1-1; D is unresolved. The CDR3 spans 13 residues. The V and J ends lost 6 bases and 4 bases respectively, with 15 bases between them. Germline CDR1 is SQVTM and CDR2 is ANQGSEA.